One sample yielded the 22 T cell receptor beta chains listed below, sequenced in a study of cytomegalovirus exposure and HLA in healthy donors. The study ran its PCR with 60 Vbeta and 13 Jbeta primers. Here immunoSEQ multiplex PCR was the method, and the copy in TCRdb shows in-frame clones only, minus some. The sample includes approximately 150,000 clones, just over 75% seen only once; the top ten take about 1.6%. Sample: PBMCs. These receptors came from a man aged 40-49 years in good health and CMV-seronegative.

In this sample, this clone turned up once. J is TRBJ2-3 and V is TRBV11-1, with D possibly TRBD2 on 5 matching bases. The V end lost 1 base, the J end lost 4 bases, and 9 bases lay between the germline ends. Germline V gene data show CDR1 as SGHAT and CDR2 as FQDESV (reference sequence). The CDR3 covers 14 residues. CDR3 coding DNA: TGTGCCAGCAGCTTAGGGAGGAACGCAGATACGCAGTATTTT. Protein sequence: CASSLGRNADTQYF.

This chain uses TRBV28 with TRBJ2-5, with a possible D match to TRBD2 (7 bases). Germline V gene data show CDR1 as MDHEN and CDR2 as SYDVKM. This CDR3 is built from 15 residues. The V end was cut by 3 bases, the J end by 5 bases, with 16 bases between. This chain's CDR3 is CASSFGGGGLETQYF. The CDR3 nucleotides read TGTGCCAGCAGTTTTGGAGGGGGGGGCCTGGAGACCCAGTACTTC.

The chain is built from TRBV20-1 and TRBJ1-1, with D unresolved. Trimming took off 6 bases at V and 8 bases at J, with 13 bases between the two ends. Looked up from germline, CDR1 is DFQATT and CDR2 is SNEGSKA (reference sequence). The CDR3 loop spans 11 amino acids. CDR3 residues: CSADRGSEAFF. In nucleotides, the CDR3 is TGCAGTGCCGACCGGGGTAGCGAAGCTTTCTTT.

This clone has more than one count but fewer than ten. This chain's CDR3 is CASSFHFLGHNEKLFF. CDR3 in DNA: TGTGCCAGCAGCTTCCACTTTCTTGGACATAATGAAAAACTGTTTTTT. The chain has TRBV12-1 and TRBJ1-4; the D call of TRBD1 is as the table states it, not checked on the DNA. TRBV12-1 corresponds to a pseudogene. This CDR3 spans 16 amino acids.

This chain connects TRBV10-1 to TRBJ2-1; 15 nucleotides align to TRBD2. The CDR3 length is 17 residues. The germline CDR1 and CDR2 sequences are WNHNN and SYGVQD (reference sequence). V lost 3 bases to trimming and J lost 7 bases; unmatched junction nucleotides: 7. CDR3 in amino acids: CASSDLGLAGGPNEQFF. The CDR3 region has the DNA TGCGCCAGCAGTGACCTCGGACTAGCGGGAGGGCCGAATGAGCAGTTCTTC.

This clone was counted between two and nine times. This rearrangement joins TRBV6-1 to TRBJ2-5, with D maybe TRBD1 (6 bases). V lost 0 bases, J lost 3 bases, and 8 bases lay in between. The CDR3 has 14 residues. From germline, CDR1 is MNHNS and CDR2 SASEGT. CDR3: CASSEAGQKETQYF. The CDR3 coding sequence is TGTGCCAGCAGTGAAGCCGGACAGAAAGAGACCCAGTACTTC.

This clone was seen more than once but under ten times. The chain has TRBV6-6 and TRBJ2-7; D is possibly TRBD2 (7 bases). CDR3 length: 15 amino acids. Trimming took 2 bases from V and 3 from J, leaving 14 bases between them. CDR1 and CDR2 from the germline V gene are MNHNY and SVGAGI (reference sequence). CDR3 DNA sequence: TGTGCCAGCAGTTACGGGGGGGCCTACCGCTACGAGCAGTACTTC. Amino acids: CASSYGGAYRYEQYF.

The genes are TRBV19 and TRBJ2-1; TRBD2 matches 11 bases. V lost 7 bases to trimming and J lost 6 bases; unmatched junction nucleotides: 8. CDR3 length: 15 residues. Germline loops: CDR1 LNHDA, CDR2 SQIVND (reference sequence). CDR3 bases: TGTGCCAGTACTCATGGGGGACTAGCGGTCAATGAGCAGTTCTTC. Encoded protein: CASTHGGLAVNEQFF.

The CDR3 bases are TGTGCCAGCAGCGCATACAGGGGGCCAAATGAAGCTTTCTTT. It yields the protein CASSAYRGPNEAFF. The chain is built from TRBV9 and TRBJ1-1, with TRBD1 matching 9 bases. Germline loops: CDR1 SGDLS, CDR2 YYNGEE. V was clipped by 3 bases and J by 7 bases; unmatched bases: 7. The CDR3 spans 14 residues.

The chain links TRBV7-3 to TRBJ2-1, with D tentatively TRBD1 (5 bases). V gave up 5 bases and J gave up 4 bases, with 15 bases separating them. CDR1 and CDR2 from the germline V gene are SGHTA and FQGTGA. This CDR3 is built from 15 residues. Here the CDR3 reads CASSRGDSQYNEQFF. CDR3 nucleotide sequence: TGTGCCAGCAGCCGTGGCGACAGCCAGTACAATGAGCAGTTCTTC.

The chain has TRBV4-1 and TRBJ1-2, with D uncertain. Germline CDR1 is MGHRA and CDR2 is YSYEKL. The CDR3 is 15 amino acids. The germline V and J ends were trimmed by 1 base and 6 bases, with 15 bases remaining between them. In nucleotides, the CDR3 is TGCGCCAGCAGCCAAGTCGAGGTCCGAATTGATGGCTACACCTTC. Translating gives CASSQVEVRIDGYTF.

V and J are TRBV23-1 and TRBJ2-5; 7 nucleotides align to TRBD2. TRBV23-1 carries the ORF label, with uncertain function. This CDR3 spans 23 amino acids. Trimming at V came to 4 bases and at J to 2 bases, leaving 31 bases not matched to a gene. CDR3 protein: CASSPYYTPGEGLASGKQETQYF. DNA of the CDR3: TGCGCCAGCAGTCCCTACTACACACCCGGGGAGGGATTGGCTAGCGGAAAGCAAGAGACCCAGTACTTC.

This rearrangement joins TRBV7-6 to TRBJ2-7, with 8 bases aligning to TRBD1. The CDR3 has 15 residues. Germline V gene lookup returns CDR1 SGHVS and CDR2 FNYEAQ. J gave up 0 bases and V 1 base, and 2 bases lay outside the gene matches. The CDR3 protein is CASSLDRGFSYEQYF. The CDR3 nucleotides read TGTGCCAGCAGCTTAGACAGGGGGTTCTCCTACGAGCAGTACTTC. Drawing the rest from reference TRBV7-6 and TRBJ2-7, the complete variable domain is GAGVSQSPRYKVTKRGQDVALRCDPISGHVSLYWYRQALGQGPEFLTYFNYEAQQDKSGLPNDRFSAERPEGSISTLTIQRTEQRDSAMYRCASSLDRGFSYEQYFGPGTRLTVT.

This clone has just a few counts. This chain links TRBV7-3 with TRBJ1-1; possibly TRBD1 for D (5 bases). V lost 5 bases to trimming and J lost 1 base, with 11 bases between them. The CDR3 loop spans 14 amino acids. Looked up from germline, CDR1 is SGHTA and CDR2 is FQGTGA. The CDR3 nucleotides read TGTGCCAGCAGCCTCCACCAGGGGAACACTGAAGCTTTCTTT. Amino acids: CASSLHQGNTEAFF.

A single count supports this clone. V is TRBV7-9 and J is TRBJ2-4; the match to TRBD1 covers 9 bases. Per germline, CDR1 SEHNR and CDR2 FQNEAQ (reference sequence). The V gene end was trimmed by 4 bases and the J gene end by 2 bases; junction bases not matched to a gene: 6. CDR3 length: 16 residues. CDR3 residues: CASSSGTGSSKNIQYF. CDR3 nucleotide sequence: TGTGCCAGCAGCTCCGGGACAGGGTCTTCCAAAAACATTCAGTACTTC.

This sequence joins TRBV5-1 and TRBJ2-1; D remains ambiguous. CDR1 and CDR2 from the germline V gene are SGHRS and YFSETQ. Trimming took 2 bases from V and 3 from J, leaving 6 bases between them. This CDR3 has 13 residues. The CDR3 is CASSFNGYNEQFF. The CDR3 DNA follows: TGCGCCAGCAGCTTCAACGGCTACAATGAGCAGTTCTTC. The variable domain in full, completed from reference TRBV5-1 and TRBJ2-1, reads KAGVTQTPRYLIKTRGQQVTLSCSPISGHRSVSWYQQTPGQGLQFLFEYFSETQRNKGNFPGRFSGRQFSNSRSEMNVSTLELGDSALYLCASSFNGYNEQFFGPGTRLTVL.

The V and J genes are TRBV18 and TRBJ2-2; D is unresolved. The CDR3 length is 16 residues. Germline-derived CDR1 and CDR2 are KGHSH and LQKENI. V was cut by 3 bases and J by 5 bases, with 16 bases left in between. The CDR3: CASSPQLGPGTGELFF. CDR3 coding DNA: TGTGCCAGCTCACCTCAGCTCGGTCCCGGGACCGGGGAGCTGTTTTTT.

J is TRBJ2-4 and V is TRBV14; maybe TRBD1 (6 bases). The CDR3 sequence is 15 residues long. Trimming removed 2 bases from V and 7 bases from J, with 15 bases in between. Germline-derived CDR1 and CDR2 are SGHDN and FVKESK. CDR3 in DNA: TGTGCCAGCAGCCAAAGTATTCAGGGGCGGAACATTCAGTACTTC. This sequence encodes CASSQSIQGRNIQYF.

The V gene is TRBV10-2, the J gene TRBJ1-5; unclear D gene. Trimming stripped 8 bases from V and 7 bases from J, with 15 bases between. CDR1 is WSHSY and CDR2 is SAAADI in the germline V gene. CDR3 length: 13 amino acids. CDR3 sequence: CASAGSRWQPQHF. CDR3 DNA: TGCGCCAGCGCGGGAAGTCGGTGGCAGCCCCAGCATTTT.

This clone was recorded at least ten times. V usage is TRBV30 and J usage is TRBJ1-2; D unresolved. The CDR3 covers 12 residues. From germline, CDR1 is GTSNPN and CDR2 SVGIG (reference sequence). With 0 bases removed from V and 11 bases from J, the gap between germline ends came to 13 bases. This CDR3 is CAWSVFDVRYTF. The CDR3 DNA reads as TGTGCCTGGAGTGTATTTGATGTCCGGTACACCTTC.

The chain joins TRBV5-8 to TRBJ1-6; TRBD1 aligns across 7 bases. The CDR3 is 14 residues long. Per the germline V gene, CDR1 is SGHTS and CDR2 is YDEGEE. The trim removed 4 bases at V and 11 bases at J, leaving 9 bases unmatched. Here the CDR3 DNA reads TGTGCCAGCAGCCCCTCGGACAGGCCAGCACCCCTCCACTTT. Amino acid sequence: CASSPSDRPAPLHF.

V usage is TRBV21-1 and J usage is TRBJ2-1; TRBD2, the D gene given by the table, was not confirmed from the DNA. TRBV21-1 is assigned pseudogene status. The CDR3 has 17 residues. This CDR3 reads CASSTAGGLTSYNEQFF. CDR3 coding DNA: TGTGCCAGCAGCACCGCGGGAGGACTAACCTCCTACAATGAGCAGTTCTTC.